The 4 T cell receptor beta chains below all came from one sample that was sequenced in a study of identical twins. TCRdb redid the calling of the 5' RACE reads with MiXCR, one entry per CDR3 protein. The sample lists 1.5 million or so distinct CDR3 sequences, around a third seen once, with about 0.27% in the top ten. The sequenced sample was cord blood. Every receptor here comes from a newborn girl in good health.

This clonotype showed up just a few times. CDR3 nucleotide sequence: TGTGCCAGCAGCCATCATAGCGGGAGAGGGTCCTACGAGCAGTACTTC. It is translated as CASSHHSGRGSYEQYF. The chain recombines TRBV4-2 with TRBJ2-7; 9 positions match TRBD2. Germline trimming cut 3 bases from V and 1 base from J; bases unmatched to any gene: 7. CDR1 LGHNA and CDR2 YNFKEQ come from the germline V gene. The CDR3 extends over 16 amino acids.

This clonotype has more than one count but fewer than ten. The V call is TRBV5-1, the J call TRBJ2-7; 7 bases agree with TRBD1. Germline V gene sequence: CDR1 SGHRS, CDR2 YFSETQ. J was trimmed by 2 bases and V by 0 bases; bases with no gene match: 5. The CDR3 totals 15 residues. CDR3 in DNA: TGCGCCAGCAGCTTGGACAGGGGCCATCCCTACGAGCAGTACTTC. Its protein product is CASSLDRGHPYEQYF.

This clonotype was detected a few times. The chain couples TRBV7-9 to TRBJ1-2; perhaps TRBD1 as D (5 bases). CDR1 and CDR2 (germline): SEHNR, FQNEAQ (reference sequence). Deletions cut 5 bases from V and 6 bases from J, with 19 bases between. The CDR3 has 15 amino acids. Here the CDR3 DNA reads TGTGCCAGCAGCCCCCTTGGGGGGGACCTCAATGGCTACACCTTC. Translation gives CASSPLGGDLNGYTF.

This clonotype came up many times. This chain joins TRBV18 and TRBJ2-7, with TRBD1 as a possible D gene (6 bases). V lost 8 bases, J lost 2 bases, and 13 bases lay in between. The CDR3 has 13 amino acids. The V gene's germline CDR1 is KGHSH and CDR2 LQKENI. CDR3 coding DNA: TGTGCCAGCAGCCCCAGGGGTACCTACGAGCAGTACTTC. Translation: CASSPRGTYEQYF.